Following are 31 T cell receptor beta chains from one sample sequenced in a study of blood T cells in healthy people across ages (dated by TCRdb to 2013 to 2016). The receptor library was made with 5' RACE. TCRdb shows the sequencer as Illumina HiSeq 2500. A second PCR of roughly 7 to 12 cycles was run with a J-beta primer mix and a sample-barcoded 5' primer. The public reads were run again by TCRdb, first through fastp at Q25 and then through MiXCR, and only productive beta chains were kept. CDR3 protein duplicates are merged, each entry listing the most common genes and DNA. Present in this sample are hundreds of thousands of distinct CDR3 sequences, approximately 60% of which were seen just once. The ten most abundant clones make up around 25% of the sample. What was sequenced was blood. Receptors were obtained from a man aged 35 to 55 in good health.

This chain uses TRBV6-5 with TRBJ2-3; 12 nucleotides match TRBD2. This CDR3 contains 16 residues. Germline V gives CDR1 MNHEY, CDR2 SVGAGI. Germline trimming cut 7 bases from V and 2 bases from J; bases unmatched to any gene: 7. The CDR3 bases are TGTGCCAGCACCCAAACTAGCGGGGGGATCACAGATACGCAGTATTTT. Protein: CASTQTSGGITDTQYF.

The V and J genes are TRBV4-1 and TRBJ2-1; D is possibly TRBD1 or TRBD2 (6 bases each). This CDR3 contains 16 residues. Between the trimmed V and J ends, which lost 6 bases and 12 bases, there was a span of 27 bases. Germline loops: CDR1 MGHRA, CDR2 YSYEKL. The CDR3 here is CASRNPGTSPVQGQFF. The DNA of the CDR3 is TGCGCCAGCAGAAACCCCGGGACTTCCCCCGTACAGGGGCAGTTCTTC.

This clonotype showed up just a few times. In nucleotides, the CDR3 is TGTGCCAGCTCACCAGTGTCGACAACGACAGGGAGGTCTTCACCCCTCCACTTT. Its protein is CASSPVSTTTGRSSPLHF. The chain carries TRBV18 and TRBJ1-6; 7 bases match TRBD1. The germline V gene has CDR1 KGHSH and CDR2 LQKENI. V trimming: 2 bases; J trimming: 9 bases; junction bases outside the gene matches: 16. The CDR3 extends over 18 amino acids. Looking up the rest from reference TRBV18 and TRBJ1-6 gives the full variable domain: NAGVMQNPRHLVRRRGQEARLRCSPMKGHSHVYWYRQLPEEGLKFMVYLQKENIIDESGMPKERFSAEFPKEGPSILRIQQVVRGDSAAYFCASSPVSTTTGRSSPLHFGNGTRLTVT.

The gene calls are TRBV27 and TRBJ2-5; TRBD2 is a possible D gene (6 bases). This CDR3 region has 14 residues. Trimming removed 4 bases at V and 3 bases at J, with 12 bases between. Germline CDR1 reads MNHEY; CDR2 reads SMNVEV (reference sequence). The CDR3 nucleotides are TGTGCCAGCAGTTATAGCGGAACAGAAGAGACCCAGTACTTC. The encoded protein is CASSYSGTEETQYF.

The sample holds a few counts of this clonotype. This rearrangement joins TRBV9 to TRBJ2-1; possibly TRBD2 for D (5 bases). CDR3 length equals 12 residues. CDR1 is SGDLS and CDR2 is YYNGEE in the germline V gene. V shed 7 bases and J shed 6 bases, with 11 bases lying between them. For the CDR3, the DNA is TGTGCCAGCGGACGGGGAGTCAATGAGCAGTTCTTC. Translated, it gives CASGRGVNEQFF.

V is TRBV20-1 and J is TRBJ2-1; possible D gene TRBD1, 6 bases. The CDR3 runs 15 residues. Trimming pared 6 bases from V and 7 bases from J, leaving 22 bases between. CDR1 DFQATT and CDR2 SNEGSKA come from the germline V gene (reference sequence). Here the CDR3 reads CSATFPGHPVNEQFF. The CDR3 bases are TGCAGTGCCACCTTCCCGGGACACCCCGTAAATGAGCAGTTCTTC.

The CDR3 DNA reads as TGTGCCAGCAGCCCAGGGGGTAAGAACACTGAAGCTTTCTTT. This encodes CASSPGGKNTEAFF. This chain connects TRBV4-2 to TRBJ1-1, with TRBD1 matching over 7 bases. The CDR3 spans 14 residues. The ends lost 4 bases at V and 1 base at J; junction bases unmatched: 3. Germline V gene data show CDR1 as LGHNA and CDR2 as YNFKEQ.

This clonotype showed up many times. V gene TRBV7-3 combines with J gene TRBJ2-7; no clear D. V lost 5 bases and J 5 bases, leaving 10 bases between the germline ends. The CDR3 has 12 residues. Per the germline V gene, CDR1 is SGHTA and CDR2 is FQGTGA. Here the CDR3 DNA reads TGTGCCAGCAGCCCTTCCAACCACGAGCAGTACTTC. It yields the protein CASSPSNHEQYF.

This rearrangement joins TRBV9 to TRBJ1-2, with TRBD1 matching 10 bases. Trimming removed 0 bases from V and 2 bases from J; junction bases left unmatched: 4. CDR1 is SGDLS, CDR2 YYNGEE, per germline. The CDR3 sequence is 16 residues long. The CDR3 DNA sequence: TGTGCCAGCAGCGTAGCTTCGACAGGGGGCAACTATGGCTACACCTTC. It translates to CASSVASTGGNYGYTF.

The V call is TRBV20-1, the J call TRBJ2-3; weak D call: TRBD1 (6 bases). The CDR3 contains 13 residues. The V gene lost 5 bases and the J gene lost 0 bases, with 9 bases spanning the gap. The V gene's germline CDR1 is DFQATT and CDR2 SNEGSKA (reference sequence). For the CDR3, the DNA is TGCAGTGCTGGACAGCCTAGCACAGATACGCAGTATTTT. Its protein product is CSAGQPSTDTQYF.

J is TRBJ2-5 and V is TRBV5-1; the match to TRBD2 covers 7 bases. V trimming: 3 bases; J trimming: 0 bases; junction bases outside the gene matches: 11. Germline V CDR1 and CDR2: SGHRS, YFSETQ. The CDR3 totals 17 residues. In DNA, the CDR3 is TGCGCCAGCAGCTCAATGGCTAGCGGACGTCACCAAGAGACCCAGTACTTC. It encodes CASSSMASGRHQETQYF.

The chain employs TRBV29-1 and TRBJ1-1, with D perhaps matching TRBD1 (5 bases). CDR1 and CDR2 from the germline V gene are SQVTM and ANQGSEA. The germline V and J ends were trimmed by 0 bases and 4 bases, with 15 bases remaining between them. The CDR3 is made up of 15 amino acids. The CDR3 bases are TGCAGCGTTGAAGAAACAGGTTCGGTGGGCACTGAAGCTTTCTTT. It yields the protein CSVEETGSVGTEAFF.

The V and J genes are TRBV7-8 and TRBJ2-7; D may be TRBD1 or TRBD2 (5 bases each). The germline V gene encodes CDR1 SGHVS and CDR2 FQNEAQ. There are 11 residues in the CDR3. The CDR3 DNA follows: TGTGTGGCGGCCAGGGACCACGAGCAGTACTTC. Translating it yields CVAARDHEQYF.

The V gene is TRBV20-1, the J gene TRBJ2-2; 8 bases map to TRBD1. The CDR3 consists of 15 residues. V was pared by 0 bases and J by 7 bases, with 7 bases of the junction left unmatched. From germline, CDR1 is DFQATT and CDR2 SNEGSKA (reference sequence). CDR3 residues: CSARDTQGAGGELFF. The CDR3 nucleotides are TGCAGTGCTAGAGATACTCAGGGGGCGGGCGGGGAGCTGTTTTTT.

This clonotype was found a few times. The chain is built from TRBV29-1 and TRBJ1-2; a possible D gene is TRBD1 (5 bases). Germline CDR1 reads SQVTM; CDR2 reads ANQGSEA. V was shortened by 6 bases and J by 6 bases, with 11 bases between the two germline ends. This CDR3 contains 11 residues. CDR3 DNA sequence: TGCAGCGTGAAAGGGGTGGATGGCTACACCTTC. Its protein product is CSVKGVDGYTF.

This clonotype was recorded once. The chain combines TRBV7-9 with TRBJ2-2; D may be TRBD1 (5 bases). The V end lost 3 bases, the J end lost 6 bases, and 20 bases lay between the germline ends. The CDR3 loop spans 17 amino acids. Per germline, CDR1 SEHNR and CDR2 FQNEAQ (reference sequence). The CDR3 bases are TGTGCCAGCAGCTTGTCTTTGGTGGGGCGGTCGCCCGGGGAGCTGTTTTTT. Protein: CASSLSLVGRSPGELFF. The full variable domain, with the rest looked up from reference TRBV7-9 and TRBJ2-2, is DTGVSQNPRHKITKRGQNVTFRCDPISEHNRLYWYRQTLGQGPEFLTYFQNEAQLEKSRLLSDRFSAERPKGSFSTLEIQRTEQGDSAMYLCASSLSLVGRSPGELFFGEGSRLTVL.

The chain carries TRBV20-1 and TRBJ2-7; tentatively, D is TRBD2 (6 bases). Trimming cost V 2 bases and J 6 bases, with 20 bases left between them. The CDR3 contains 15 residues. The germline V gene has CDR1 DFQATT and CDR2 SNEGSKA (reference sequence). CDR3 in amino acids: CSARLEGKLPAEQYF. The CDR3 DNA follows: TGCAGTGCTAGACTGGAGGGGAAACTACCGGCCGAGCAGTACTTC.

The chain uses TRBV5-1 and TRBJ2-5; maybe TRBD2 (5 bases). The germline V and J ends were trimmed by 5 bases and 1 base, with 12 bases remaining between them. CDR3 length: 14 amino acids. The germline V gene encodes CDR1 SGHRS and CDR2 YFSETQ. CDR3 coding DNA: TGCGCCAGCAGAGAGTTAACTAGCCAAGAGACCCAGTACTTC. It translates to CASRELTSQETQYF.

CDR3 bases: TGTGCCAGCAGCCCCCCAAGGTTCGGGATACTGTATGGCTACACCTTC. As protein: CASSPPRFGILYGYTF. The chain is built from TRBV7-2 and TRBJ1-2; D gene uncertain. The V gene lost 5 bases and the J gene lost 5 bases, with 21 bases spanning the gap. CDR3 length equals 16 residues. Germline CDR1 reads SGHTA; CDR2 reads FQGNSA.

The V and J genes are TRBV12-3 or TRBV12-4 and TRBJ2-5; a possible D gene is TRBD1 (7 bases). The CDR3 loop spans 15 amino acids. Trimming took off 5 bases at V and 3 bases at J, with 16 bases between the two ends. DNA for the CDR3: TGTGCCAGCAGTCCCCTAGCGACAGGGAAAGAGACCCAGTACTTC. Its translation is CASSPLATGKETQYF.

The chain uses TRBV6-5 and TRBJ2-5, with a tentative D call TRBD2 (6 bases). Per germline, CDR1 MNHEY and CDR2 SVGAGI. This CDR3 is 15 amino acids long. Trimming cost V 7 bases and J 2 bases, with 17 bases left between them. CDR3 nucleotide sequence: TGTGCCAGCAAAAATTCGGGAGTCCAACAAGAGACCCAGTACTTC. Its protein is CASKNSGVQQETQYF.

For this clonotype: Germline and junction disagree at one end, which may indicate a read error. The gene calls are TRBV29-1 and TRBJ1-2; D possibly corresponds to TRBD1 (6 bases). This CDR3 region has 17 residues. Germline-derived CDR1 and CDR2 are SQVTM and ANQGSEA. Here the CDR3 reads CSVESGAGRGFNYGYTF. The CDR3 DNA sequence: TGCAGCGTTGAATCGGGGGCAGGGAGGGGGTTTAACTATGGCTACACCTTT.

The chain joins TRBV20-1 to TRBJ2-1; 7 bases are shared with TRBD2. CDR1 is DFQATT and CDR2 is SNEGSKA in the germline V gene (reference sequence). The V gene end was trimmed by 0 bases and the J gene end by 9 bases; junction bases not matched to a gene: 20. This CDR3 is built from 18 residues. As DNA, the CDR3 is TGCAGTGCTAGAGATGCCTGGGGAGGGGTTAAGTCTCGGAGTGAGCAGTTCTTC. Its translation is CSARDAWGGVKSRSEQFF.

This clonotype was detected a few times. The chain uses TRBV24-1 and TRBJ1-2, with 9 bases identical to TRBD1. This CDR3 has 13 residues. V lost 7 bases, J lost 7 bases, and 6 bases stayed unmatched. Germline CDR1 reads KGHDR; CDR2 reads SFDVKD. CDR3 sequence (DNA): TGTGCCACCAGCCCGGGACAGGGATTTGGCTACACCTTC. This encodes CATSPGQGFGYTF.

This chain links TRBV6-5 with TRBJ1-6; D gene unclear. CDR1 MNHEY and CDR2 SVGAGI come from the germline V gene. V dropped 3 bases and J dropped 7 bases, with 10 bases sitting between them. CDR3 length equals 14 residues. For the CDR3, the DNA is TGTGCCAGCAGTTATAAGGGCCGGAATTCACCCCTCCACTTT. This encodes CASSYKGRNSPLHF.

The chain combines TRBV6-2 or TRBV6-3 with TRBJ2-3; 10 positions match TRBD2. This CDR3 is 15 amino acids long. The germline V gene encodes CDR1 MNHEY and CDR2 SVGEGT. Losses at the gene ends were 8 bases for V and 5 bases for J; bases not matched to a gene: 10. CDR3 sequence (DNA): TGTGCCAGCCGGAGCGGGAGGGGGAGCGGAGATACGCAGTATTTT. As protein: CASRSGRGSGDTQYF.

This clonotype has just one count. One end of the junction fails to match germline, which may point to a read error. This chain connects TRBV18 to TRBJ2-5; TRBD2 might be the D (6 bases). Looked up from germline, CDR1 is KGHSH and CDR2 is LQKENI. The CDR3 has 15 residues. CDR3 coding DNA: TGTGCCAACTCACTCTCGGGAGTAACCCAAGAGACCCAGTACTTC. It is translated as CANSLSGVTQETQYF.

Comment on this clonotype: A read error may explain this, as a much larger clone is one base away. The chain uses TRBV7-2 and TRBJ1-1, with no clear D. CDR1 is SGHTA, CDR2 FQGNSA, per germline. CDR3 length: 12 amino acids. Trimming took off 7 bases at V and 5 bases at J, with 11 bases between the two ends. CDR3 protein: CASIPTRTEAFF. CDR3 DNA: TGTGCCAGCATCCCAACACGGACTGAAGCTTTCTTT.

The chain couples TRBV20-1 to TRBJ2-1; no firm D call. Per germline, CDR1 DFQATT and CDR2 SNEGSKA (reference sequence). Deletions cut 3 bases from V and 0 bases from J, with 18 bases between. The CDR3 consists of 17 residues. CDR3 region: CSASTLSGYSSYNEQFF. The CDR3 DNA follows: TGCAGTGCTAGTACCTTGAGTGGGTATAGCTCCTACAATGAGCAGTTCTTC.

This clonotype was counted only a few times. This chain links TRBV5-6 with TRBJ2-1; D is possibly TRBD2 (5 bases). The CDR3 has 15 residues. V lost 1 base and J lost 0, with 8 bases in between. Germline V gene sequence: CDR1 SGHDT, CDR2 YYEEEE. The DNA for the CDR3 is TGTGCCAGCAGCTTGAACGGGATCTCCTACAATGAGCAGTTCTTC. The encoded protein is CASSLNGISYNEQFF.

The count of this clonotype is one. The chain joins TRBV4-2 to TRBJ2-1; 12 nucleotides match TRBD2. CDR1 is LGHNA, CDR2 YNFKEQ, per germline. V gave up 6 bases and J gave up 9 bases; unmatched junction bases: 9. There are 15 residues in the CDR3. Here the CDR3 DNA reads TGTGCCAGCAGTCGAAAGACTAGCGGGAGCGGTGAGCAGTTCTTC. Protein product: CASSRKTSGSGEQFF.